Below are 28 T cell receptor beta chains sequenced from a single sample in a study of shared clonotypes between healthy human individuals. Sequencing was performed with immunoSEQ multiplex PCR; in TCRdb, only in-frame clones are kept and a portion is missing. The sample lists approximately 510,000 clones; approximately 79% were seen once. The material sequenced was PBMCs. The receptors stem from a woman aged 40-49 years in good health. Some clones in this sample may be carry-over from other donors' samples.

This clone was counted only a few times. CDR3 nucleotide sequence: TGTGCCAGCAGTCCCGCCCAACACAATCAGCCCCAGCATTTT. Translation gives CASSPAQHNQPQHF. J is TRBJ1-5 and V is TRBV6-1, with D uncertain. Deletions cut 5 bases from V and 3 bases from J, with 11 bases between. Germline CDR1 MNHNS, CDR2 SASEGT. CDR3 size: 14 residues.

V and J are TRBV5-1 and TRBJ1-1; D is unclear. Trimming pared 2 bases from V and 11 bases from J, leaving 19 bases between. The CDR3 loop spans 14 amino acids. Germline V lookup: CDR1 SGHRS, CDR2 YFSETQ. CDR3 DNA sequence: TGCGCCAGCAGCTTCCGGTCGGGAGGTACCGAGGCTTTCTTT. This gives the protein CASSFRSGGTEAFF.

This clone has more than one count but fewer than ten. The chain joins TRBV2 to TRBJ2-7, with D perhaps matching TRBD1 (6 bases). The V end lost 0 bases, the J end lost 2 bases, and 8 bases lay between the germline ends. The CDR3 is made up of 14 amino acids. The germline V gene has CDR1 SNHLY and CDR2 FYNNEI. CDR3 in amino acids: CASSEAPGAYEQYF. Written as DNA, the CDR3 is TGTGCCAGCAGTGAAGCGCCAGGGGCCTACGAGCAGTACTTC.

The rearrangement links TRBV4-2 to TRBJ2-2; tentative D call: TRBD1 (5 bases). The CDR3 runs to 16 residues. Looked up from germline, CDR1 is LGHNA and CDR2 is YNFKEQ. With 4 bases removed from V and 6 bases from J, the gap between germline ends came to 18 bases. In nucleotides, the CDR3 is TGTGCCAGCAGCCCCCCGCTTCGGCAGGGTTCCGGGGAGCTGTTTTTT. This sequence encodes CASSPPLRQGSGELFF.

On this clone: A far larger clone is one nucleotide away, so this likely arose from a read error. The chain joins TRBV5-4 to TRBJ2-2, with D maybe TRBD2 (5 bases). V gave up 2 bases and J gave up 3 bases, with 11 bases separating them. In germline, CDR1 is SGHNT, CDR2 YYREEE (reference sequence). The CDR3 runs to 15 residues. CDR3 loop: CASSFSRADTGELFF. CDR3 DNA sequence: TGTGCCAGCAGCTTTTCCAGAGCGGACACCGGGGAGCTGTTTTTT.

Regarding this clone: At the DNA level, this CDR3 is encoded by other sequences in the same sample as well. The chain's CDR3 is CASSLGVGTEAFF. The CDR3 coding sequence is TGTGCCAGCAGCTTAGGGGTCGGGACTGAAGCTTTCTTT. This rearrangement joins TRBV7-9 to TRBJ1-1; D ambiguous. Trimming removed 1 base at V and 5 bases at J, with 8 bases between. CDR1 and CDR2 from the germline V gene are SEHNR and FQNEAQ (reference sequence). The CDR3 totals 13 residues.

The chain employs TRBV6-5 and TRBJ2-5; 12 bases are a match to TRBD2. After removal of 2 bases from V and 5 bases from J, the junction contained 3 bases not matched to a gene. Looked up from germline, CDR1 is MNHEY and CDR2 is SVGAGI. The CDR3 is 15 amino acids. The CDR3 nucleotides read TGTGCCAGCAGTTACCCTACTAGCGGGAGGGAGACCCAGTACTTC. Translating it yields CASSYPTSGRETQYF.

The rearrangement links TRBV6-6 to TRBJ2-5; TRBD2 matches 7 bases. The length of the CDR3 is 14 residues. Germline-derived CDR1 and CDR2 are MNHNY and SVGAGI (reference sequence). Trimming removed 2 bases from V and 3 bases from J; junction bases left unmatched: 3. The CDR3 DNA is TGTGCCAGCAGTTACCTGGGAGGGGAAGAGACCCAGTACTTC. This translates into CASSYLGGEETQYF.

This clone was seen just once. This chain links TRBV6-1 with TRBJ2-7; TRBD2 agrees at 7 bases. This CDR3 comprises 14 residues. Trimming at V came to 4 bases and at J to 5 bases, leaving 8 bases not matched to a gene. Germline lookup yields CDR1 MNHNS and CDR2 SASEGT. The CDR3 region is CASSVWGRAHEQYF. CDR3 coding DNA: TGTGCCAGCAGTGTATGGGGGAGGGCCCACGAGCAGTACTTC.

The CDR3 protein is CASSPDRLNTIYF. DNA of the CDR3: TGCGCCAGCAGCCCGGACAGGTTAAACACCATATATTTT. The rearrangement uses TRBV5-1 and TRBJ1-3; 7 nucleotides agree with TRBD1. Losses at the gene ends were 4 bases for V and 6 bases for J; bases not matched to a gene: 4. Germline V gene data show CDR1 as SGHRS and CDR2 as YFSETQ. This CDR3 region has 13 residues.

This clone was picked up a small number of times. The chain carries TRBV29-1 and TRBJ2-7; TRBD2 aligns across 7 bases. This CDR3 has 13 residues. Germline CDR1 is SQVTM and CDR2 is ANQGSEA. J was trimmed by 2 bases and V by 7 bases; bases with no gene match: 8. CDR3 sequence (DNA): TGCAGCGGGACCTCCGGGACTACCTACGAGCAGTACTTC. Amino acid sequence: CSGTSGTTYEQYF.

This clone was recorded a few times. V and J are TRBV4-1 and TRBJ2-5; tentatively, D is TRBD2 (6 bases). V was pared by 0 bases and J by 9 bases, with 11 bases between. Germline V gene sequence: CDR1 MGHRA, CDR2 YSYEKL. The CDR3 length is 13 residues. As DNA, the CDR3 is TGCGCCAGCAGCCAAGAGGCTTGGAGGGCCCAGTACTTC. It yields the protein CASSQEAWRAQYF.

The DNA of the CDR3 is TGCGCCAGCAGATTGACTAGCGGGAGTCCCAATGAGCAGTTCTTC. Translated: CASRLTSGSPNEQFF. The chain is built from TRBV10-1 and TRBJ2-1; TRBD2 aligns across 12 bases. CDR3 length equals 15 residues. Germline V gene data show CDR1 as WNHNN and CDR2 as SYGVQD (reference sequence). The V gene end was trimmed by 6 bases and the J gene end by 6 bases; junction bases not matched to a gene: 6.

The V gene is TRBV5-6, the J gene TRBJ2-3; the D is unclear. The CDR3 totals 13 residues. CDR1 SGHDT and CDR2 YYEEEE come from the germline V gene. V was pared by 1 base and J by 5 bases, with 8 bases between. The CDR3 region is CASSLRSRDTQYF. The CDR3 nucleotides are TGTGCCAGCAGCTTGCGGTCAAGAGATACGCAGTATTTT.

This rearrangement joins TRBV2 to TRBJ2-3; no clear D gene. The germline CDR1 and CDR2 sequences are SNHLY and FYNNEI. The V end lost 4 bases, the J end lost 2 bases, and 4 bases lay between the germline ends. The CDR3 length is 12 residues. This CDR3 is CASSGDTDTQYF. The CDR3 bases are TGTGCCAGCAGTGGCGACACAGATACGCAGTATTTT.

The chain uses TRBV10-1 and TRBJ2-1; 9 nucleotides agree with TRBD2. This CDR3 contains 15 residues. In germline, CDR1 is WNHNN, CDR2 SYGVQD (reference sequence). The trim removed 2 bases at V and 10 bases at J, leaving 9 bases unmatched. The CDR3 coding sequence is TGCGCCAGCAGTGAGCAAGCGGGAGGACCGCGGGAGCAGTTCTTC. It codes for CASSEQAGGPREQFF.

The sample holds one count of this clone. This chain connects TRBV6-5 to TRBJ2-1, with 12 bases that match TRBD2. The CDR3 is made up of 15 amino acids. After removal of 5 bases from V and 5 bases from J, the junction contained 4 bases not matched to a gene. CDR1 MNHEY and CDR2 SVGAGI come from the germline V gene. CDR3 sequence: CASSPSGRVNNEQFF. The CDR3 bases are TGTGCCAGCAGTCCTAGCGGGAGGGTGAACAATGAGCAGTTCTTC.

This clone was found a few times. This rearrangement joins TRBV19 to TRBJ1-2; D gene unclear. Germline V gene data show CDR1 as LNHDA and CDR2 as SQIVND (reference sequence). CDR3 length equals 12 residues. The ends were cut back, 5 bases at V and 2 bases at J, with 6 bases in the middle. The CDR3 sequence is CASSWGNYGYTF. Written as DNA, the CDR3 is TGTGCCAGTAGTTGGGGAAACTATGGCTACACCTTC.

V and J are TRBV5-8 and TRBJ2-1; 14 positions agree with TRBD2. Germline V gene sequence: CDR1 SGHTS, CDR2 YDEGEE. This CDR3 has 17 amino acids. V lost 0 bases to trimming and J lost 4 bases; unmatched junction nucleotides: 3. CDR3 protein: CASSLDWTSGRYNEQFF. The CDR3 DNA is TGTGCCAGCAGCTTGGACTGGACTAGCGGGAGGTACAATGAGCAGTTCTTC.

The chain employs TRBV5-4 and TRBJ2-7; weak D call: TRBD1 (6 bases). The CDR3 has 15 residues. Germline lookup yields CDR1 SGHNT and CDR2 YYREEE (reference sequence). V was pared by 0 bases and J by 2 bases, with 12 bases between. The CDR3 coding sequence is TGTGCCAGCAGCTTGGGGGGGCAGGGAGCCTACGAGCAGTACTTC. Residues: CASSLGGQGAYEQYF.

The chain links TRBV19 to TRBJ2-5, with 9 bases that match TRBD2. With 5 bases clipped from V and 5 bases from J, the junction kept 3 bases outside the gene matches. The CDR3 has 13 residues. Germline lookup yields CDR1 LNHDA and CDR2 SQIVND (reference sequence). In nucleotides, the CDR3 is TGTGCCAGTAGTCCTGGACTAGCGGAGACCCAGTACTTC. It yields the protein CASSPGLAETQYF. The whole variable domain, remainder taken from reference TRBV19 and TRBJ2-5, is DGGITQSPKYLFRKEGQNVTLSCEQNLNHDAMYWYRQDPGQGLRLIYYSQIVNDFQKGDIAEGYSVSREKKESFPLTVTSAQKNPTAFYLCASSPGLAETQYFGPGTRLLVL.

In nucleotides, the CDR3 is TGTGCCAGCAGGTCTCGTGGAGAAAAACTGTTTTTT. The encoded protein is CASRSRGEKLFF. V gene TRBV28 combines with J gene TRBJ1-4, with no clear D. The CDR3 length is 12 residues. CDR1 is MDHEN, CDR2 SYDVKM, per germline. V was cut by 6 bases and J by 8 bases, with 10 bases left in between.

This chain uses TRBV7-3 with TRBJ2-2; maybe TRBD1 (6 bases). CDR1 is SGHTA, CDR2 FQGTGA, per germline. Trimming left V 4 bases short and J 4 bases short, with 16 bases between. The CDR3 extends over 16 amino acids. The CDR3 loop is CASSSSVNRATGELFF. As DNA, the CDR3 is TGTGCCAGCAGCTCGAGTGTCAACAGGGCCACCGGGGAGCTGTTTTTT.

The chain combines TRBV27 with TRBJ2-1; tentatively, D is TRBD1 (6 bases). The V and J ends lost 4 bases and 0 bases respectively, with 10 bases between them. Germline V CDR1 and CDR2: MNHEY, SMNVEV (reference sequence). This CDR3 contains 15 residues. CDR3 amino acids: CASSWDIYSYNEQFF. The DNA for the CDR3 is TGTGCCAGCAGTTGGGACATCTACTCCTACAATGAGCAGTTCTTC.

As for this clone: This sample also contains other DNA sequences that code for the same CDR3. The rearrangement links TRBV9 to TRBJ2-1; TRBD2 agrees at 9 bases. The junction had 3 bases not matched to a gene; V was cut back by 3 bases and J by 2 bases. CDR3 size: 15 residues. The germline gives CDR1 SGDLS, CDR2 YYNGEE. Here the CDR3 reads CASSESGGTYNEQFF. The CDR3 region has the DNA TGTGCCAGCAGCGAGAGCGGGGGGACCTACAATGAGCAGTTCTTC.

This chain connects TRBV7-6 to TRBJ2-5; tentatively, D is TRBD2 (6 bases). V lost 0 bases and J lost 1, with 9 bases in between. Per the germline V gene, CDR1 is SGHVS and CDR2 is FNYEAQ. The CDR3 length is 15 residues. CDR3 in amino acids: CASSLAAGIQETQYF. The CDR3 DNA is TGTGCCAGCAGCTTAGCCGCGGGGATCCAAGAGACCCAGTACTTC.

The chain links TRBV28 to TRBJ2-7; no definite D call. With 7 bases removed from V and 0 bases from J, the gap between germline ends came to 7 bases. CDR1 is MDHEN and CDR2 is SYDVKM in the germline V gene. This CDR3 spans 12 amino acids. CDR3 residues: CASTVSSYEQYF. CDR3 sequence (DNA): TGTGCCAGCACTGTCAGCTCCTACGAGCAGTACTTC.

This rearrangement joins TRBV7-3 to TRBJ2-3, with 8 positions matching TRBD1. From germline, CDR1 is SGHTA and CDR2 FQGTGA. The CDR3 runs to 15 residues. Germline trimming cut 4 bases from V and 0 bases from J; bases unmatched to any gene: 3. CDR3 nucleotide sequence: TGTGCCAGCAGCTGGACAGGGACTAGCACAGATACGCAGTATTTT. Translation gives CASSWTGTSTDTQYF.